This is a list of T cell receptor beta chains from one sample in a study of OX40 agonist ivuxolimab in advanced cancers. Only in-frame clones appear in the TCRdb table, and some are missing; sequencing was by immunoSEQ multiplex PCR. The sample yields tens of thousands of clones, 85% seen once. The specimen was CD4+ or CD8+ T cells sorted from blood, collected in a trial of the OX40 agonist ivuxolimab. The receptor source for this set is an adult with an advanced solid tumor such as melanoma, head and neck, liver or kidney cancer. The CDR3 runs from the conserved cysteine through the conserved F or W. D genes are given only for firm matches. Not every row has a clone size; where given, it reads once, few, many or a size class.

cdr3_length d_call clone_size j_call v_call cdr3_aa cdr3_nt
15 NA NA TRBJ2-5 TRBV5-1 CASSTVRGSQETQYF TGCGCCAGCAGCACCGTGAGGGGGTCACAAGAGACCCAGTACTTC
14 NA NA TRBJ1-5 TRBV27 CASSFDRFNQPQHF TGTGCCAGCAGTTTCGACAGATTCAATCAGCCCCAGCATTTT
13 NA NA TRBJ2-3 TRBV2 CASSGLLTDTQYF TGTGCCAGCAGTGGACTACTCACAGATACGCAGTATTTT
13 NA medium-sized TRBJ2-7 TRBV29-1 CSVEGGTSYEQYF TGCAGCGTTGAGGGGGGAACCTCCTACGAGCAGTACTTC
15 TRBD1 NA TRBJ2-7 TRBV7-9 CASSLAGTGVYEQYF TGTGCCAGCAGCTTAGCCGGGACAGGGGTTTACGAGCAGTACTTC
12 NA NA TRBJ2-3 TRBV11-1 CASSFGTDTQYF TGTGCCAGCAGCTTCGGAACAGATACGCAGTATTTT
13 NA NA TRBJ1-2 TRBV28 CASSLQAYYGYTF TGTGCCAGCAGTTTACAGGCTTACTATGGCTACACCTTC
13 NA few TRBJ1-1 TRBV28 CASATVSPQEAFF TGTGCCAGCGCCACAGTTTCCCCCCAGGAAGCTTTCTTT
14 NA NA TRBJ2-7 TRBV6-5 CASSYVRLSYEQYF TGTGCCAGCAGTTACGTAAGACTTTCCTACGAGCAGTACTTC
16 NA NA TRBJ2-3 TRBV29-1 CSVEVGSWPGTDTQYF TGCAGCGTTGAAGTTGGGAGTTGGCCGGGCACAGATACGCAGTATTTT
15 TRBD2 NA TRBJ2-1 TRBV10-2 CASSPTSGRAWEQFF TGCGCCAGCAGCCCGACTAGCGGGAGGGCTTGGGAGCAGTTCTTC
15 TRBD1 NA TRBJ2-5 TRBV7-2 CASSFDRGSEETQYF TGTGCCAGCAGCTTCGACAGGGGGAGTGAGGAGACCCAGTACTTC
20 NA NA TRBJ1-3 TRBV21-1 CASSKLPQGEGQGIGNTIYF TGTGCCAGCAGCAAACTACCGCAGGGTGAGGGACAGGGGATTGGAAACACCATATATTTT
18 TRBD2 NA TRBJ2-1 TRBV15 CATSRGGLGLAVYNEQFF TGTGCCACCAGCAGAGGGGGCCTGGGACTAGCGGTTTACAATGAGCAGTTCTTC
15 TRBD2 NA TRBJ2-5 TRBV7-9 CASSYRLAGVETQYF TGTGCCAGCAGCTATCGGCTGGCGGGAGTAGAGACCCAGTACTTC
12 NA NA TRBJ2-1 TRBV28 CASSRTGTPSVF TGTGCCAGCAGTCGGACCGGGACTCCTTCGGTCTTC
17 NA once TRBJ2-2 TRBV14 CASSPHLGVPNTGELFF TGTGCCAGCAGCCCCCACTTGGGGGTTCCCAACACCGGGGAGCTGTTTTTT
17 NA NA TRBJ2-7 TRBV21-1 CANVGFHNPSHFYEQYF TGTGCCAACGTCGGTTTCCACAACCCATCACATTTTTACGAGCAGTACTTC
11 NA NA TRBJ2-7 TRBV28 CASSLRGARYF TGTGCCAGCAGTTTAAGGGGGGCCAGGTACTTC
13 NA few TRBJ2-7 TRBV5-1 CASSPELVYEQYF TGCGCCAGCAGCCCGGAACTAGTCTACGAGCAGTACTTC
15 TRBD2 NA TRBJ2-3 TRBV2 CASSEVAGEADTQYF TGTGCCAGCAGTGAGGTAGCGGGAGAGGCAGATACGCAGTATTTT
15 NA NA TRBJ1-2 TRBV4-1 CASSQDWGHYYGYTF TGCGCCAGCAGCCAAGACTGGGGGCACTACTATGGCTACACCTTC
13 NA NA TRBJ2-7 TRBV10-3 CAISVQRDNEQYF TGTGCCATCAGTGTACAGCGGGACAACGAGCAGTACTTC
13 NA NA TRBJ1-2 TRBV6-6 CAGKTNRDYGYTF TGTGCCGGCAAAACCAACAGAGATTATGGCTACACCTTC
14 TRBD1 NA TRBJ2-7 TRBV5-8 CASSLRGISYEQYF TGTGCCAGCAGCCTCAGGGGGATATCCTACGAGCAGTACTTC
14 TRBD2 NA TRBJ2-7 TRBV19 CASSISSGSYEQYF TGTGCCAGTAGTATATCTAGCGGGTCCTACGAGCAGTACTTC
16 NA few TRBJ2-6 TRBV2 CASTFDGRSGANVLTF TGTGCCAGCACCTTCGACGGACGCTCTGGGGCCAACGTCCTGACTTTC
14 NA once TRBJ1-4 TRBV11-2 CASSLGGENEKLFF TGTGCCAGCAGCTTAGGAGGAGAGAATGAAAAACTGTTTTTT
14 NA NA TRBJ1-3 TRBV27 CASSLSTGWNTIYF TGTGCCAGCAGTTTATCCACAGGGTGGAACACCATATATTTT
18 TRBD2 NA TRBJ2-1 TRBV18 CASSPPAEVSGRINEQFF TGTGCCAGCTCACCCCCCGCCGAAGTTAGCGGGAGGATAAATGAGCAGTTCTTC
15 TRBD2 once TRBJ2-7 TRBV5-4 CASSYLAGAPYEQYF TGTGCCAGCAGCTACCTGGCGGGAGCGCCCTACGAGCAGTACTTC